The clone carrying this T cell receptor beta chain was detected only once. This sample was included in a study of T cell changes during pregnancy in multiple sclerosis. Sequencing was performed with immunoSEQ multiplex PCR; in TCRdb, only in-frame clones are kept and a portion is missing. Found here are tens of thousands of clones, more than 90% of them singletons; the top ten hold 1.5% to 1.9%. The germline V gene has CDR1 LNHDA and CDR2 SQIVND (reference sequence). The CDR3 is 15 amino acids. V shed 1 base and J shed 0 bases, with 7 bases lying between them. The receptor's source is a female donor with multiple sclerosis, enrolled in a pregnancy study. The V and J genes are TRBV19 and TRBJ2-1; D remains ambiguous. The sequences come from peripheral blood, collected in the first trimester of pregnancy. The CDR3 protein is CASSIGHGSYNEQFF. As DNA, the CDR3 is TGTGCCAGTAGTATAGGGCATGGCTCCTACAATGAGCAGTTCTTC.